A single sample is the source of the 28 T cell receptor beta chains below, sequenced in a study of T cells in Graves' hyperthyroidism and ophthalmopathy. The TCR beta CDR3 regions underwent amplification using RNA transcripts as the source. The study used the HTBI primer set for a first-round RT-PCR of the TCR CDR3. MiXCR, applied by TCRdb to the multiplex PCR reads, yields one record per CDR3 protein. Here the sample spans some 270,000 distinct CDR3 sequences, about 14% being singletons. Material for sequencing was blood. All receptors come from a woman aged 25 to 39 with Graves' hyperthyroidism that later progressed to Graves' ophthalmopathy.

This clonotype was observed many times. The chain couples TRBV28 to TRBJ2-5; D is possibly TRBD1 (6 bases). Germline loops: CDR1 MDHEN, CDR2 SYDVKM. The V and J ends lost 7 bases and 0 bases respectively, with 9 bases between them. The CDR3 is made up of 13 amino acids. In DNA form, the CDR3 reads TGTGCCAGCATGGACAGCGACCAAGAGACCCAGTACTTC. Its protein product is CASMDSDQETQYF.

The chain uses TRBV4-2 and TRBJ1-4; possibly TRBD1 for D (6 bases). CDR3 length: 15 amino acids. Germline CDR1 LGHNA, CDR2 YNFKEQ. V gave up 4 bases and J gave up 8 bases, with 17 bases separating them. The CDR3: CASSPGALGAEKLFF. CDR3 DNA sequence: TGTGCCAGCAGCCCCGGTGCGTTGGGGGCGGAAAAACTGTTTTTT.

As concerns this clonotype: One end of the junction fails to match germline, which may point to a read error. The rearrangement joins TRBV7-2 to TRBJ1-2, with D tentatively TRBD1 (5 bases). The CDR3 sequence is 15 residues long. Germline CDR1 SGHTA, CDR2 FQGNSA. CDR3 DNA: TGTGTCAGCAGCTTGGTTAGGGGTATGGACTATGGCTACACCTTC. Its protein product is CVSSLVRGMDYGYTF.

Here the CDR3 reads CASRLQGDAGELFF. The DNA of the CDR3 is TGTGCCAGTAGGCTACAGGGGGACGCCGGGGAGCTGTTTTTT. This chain links TRBV19 with TRBJ2-2; 8 bases line up with TRBD1. CDR1 is LNHDA, CDR2 SQIVND, per germline (reference sequence). V was clipped by 6 bases and J by 6 bases; unmatched bases: 6. The CDR3 runs to 14 residues.

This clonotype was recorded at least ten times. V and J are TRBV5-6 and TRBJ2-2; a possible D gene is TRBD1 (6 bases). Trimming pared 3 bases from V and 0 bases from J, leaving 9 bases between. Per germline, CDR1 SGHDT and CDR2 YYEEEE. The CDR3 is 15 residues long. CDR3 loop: CASSWGTTNTGELFF. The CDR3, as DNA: TGTGCCAGCAGCTGGGGGACAACGAACACCGGGGAGCTGTTTTTT.

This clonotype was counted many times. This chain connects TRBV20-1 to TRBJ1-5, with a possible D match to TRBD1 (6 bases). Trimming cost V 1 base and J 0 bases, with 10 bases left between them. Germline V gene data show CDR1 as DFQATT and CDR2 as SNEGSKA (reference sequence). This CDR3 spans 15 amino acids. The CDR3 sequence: CSARVGGYSNQPQHF. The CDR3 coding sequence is TGCAGTGCTAGAGTTGGGGGCTATAGCAATCAGCCCCAGCATTTT.

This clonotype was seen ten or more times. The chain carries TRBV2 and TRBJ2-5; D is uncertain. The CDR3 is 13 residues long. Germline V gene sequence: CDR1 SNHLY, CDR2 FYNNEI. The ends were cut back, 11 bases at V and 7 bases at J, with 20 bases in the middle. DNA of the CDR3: TGTGCCTGCCTGACGGCCCTCGTAGGGACCCAGTACTTC. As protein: CACLTALVGTQYF. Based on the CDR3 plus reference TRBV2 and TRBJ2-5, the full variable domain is EPEVTQTPSHQVTQMGQEVILRCVPISNHLYFYWYRQILGQKVEFLVSFYNNEISEKSEIFDDQFSVERPDGSNFTLKIRSTKLEDSAMYFCACLTALVGTQYFGPGTRLLVL.

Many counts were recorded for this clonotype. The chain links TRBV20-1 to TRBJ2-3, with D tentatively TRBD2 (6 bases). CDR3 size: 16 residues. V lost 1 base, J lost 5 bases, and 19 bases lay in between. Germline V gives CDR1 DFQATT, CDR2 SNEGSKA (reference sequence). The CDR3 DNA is TGCAGTGCTAGAGGGAGGGCCGGAGGGATGGGAGATACGCAGTATTTT. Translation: CSARGRAGGMGDTQYF.

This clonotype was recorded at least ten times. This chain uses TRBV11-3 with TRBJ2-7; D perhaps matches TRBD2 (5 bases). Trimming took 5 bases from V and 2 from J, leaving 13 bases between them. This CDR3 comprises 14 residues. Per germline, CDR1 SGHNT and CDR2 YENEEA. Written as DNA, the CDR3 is TGTGCCAGCAGCCACGGGGAGATCCCCTACGAGCAGTACTTC. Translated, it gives CASSHGEIPYEQYF.

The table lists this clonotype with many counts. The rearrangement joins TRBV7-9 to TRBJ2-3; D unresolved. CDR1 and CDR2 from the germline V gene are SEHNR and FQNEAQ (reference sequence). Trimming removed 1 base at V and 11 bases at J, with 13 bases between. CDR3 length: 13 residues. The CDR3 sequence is CASSLEFMIGQYF. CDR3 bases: TGTGCCAGCAGCTTAGAGTTTATGATAGGGCAGTATTTT.

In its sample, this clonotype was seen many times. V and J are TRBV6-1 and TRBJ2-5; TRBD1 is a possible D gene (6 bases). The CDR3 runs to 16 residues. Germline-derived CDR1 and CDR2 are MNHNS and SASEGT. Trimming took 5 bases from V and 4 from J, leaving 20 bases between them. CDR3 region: CASSSWPPGHGETQYF. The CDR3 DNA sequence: TGTGCCAGCAGTTCCTGGCCCCCGGGACACGGAGAGACCCAGTACTTC.

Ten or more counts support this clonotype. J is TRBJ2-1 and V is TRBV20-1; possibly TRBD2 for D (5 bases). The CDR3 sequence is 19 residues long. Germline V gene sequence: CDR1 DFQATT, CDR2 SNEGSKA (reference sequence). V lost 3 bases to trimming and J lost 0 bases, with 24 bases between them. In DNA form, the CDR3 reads TGCAGTGCTAGGGCCGTGCCCTCACCCGGGAAGAGCTCCTACAATGAGCAGTTCTTC. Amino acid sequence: CSARAVPSPGKSSYNEQFF.

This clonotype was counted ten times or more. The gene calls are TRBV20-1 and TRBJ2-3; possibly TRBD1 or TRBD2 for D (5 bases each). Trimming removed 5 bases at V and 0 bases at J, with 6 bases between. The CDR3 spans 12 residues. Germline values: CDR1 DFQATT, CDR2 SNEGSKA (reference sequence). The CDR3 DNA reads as TGCAGTGCTTGGGACAGCACAGATACGCAGTATTTT. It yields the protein CSAWDSTDTQYF.

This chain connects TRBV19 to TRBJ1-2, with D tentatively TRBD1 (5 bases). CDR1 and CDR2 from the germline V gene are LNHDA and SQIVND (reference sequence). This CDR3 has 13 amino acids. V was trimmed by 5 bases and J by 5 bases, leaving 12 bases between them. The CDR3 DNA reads TGTGCCAGTAGTCCGTCAGGGTTATATGGCTACACCTTC. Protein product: CASSPSGLYGYTF. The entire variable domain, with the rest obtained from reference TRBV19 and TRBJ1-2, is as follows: DGGITQSPKYLFRKEGQNVTLSCEQNLNHDAMYWYRQDPGQGLRLIYYSQIVNDFQKGDIAEGYSVSREKKESFPLTVTSAQKNPTAFYLCASSPSGLYGYTFGSGTRLTVV.

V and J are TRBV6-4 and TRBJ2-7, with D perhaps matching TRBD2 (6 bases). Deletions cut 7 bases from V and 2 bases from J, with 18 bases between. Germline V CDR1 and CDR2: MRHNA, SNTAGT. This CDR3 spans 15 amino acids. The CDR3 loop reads CASIQRQPGAYEQYF. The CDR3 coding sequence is TGTGCCAGCATTCAGAGACAGCCGGGGGCCTACGAGCAGTACTTC.

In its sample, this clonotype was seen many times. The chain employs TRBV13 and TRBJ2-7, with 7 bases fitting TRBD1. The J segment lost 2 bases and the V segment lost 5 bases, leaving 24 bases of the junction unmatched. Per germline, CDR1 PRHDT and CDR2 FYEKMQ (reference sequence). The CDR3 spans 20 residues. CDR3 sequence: CASSRNPKLGTDRRTYEQYF. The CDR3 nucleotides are TGTGCCAGCAGCAGAAACCCTAAACTTGGGACAGACCGTCGAACCTACGAGCAGTACTTC.

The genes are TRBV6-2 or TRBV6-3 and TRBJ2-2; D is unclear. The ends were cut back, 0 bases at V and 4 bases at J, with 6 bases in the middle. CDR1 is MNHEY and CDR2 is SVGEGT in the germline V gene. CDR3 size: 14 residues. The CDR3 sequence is CASSYSTGTGELFF. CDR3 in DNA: TGTGCCAGCAGTTACTCGACCGGCACCGGGGAGCTGTTTTTT.

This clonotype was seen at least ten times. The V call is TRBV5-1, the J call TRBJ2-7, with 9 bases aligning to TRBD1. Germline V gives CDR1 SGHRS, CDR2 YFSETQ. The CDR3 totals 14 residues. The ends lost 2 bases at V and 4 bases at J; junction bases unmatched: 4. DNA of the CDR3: TGCGCCAGCAGCTTCGCGACAGGGGGTTACGAGCAGTACTTC. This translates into CASSFATGGYEQYF.

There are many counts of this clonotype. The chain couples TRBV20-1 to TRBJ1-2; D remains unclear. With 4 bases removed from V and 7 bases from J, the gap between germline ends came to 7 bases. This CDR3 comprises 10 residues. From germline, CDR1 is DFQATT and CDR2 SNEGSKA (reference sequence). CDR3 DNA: TGCAGTGCTAATGAGGGTGGCTACACCTTC. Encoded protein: CSANEGGYTF.

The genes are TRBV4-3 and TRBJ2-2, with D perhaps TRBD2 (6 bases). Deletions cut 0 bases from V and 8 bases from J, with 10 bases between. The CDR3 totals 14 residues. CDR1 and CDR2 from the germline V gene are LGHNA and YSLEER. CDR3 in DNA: TGCGCCAGCAGCCAAGATCGGGGGATAGGGGAGCTGTTTTTT. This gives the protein CASSQDRGIGELFF.

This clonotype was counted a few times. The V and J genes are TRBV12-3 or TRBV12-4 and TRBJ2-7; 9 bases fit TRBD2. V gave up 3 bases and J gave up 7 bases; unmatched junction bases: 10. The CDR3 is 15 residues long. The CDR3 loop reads CASSFKSSGAREQYF. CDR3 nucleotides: TGTGCCAGCAGTTTTAAATCTAGCGGGGCCCGGGAGCAGTACTTC.

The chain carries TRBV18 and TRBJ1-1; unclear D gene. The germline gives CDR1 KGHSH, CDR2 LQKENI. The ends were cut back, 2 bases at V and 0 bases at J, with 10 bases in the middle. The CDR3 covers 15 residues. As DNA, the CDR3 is TGTGCCAGCTCACCAGTGGTCGGGGTGAACACTGAAGCTTTCTTT. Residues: CASSPVVGVNTEAFF.

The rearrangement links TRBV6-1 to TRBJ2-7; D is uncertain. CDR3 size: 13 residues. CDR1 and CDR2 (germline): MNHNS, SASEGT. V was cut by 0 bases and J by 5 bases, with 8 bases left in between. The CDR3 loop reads CASSEASRNEQYF. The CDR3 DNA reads TGTGCCAGCAGTGAAGCGAGCAGAAACGAGCAGTACTTC.

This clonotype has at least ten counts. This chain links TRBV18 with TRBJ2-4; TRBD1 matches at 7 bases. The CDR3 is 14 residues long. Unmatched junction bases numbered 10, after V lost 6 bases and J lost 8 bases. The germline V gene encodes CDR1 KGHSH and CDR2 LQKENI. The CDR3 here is CASSTNSQGDIQYF. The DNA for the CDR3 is TGTGCCAGCTCCACAAATTCCCAGGGGGACATTCAGTACTTC.

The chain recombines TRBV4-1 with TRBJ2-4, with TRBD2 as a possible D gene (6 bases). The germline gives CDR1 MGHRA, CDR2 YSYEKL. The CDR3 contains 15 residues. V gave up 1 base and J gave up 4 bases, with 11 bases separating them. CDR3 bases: TGCGCCAGCAGCCAAGGCGGGACTCTTAAAAACATTCAGTACTTC. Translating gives CASSQGGTLKNIQYF.

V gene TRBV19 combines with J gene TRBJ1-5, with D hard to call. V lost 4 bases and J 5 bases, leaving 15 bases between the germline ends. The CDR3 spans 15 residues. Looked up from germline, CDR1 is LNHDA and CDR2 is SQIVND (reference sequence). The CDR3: CASSTGREFYQPQHF. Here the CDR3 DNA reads TGTGCCAGTAGTACAGGACGGGAGTTCTATCAGCCCCAGCATTTT.

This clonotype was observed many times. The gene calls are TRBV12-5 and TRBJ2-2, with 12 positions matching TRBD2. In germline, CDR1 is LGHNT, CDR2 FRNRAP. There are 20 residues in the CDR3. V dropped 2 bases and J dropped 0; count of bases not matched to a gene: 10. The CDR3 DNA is TGTGCTAGTGGTTTGTCTCTCCTAGCGGGAGGGACCTCGAACACCGGGGAGCTGTTTTTT. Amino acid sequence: CASGLSLLAGGTSNTGELFF.

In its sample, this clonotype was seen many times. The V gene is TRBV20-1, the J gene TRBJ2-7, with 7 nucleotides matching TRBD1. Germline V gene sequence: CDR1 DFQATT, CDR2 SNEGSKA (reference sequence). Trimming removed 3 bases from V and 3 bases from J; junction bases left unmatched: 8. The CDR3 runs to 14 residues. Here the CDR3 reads CSARSIRTGYEQYF. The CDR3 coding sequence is TGCAGTGCTAGGTCGATCCGGACAGGCTACGAGCAGTACTTC.